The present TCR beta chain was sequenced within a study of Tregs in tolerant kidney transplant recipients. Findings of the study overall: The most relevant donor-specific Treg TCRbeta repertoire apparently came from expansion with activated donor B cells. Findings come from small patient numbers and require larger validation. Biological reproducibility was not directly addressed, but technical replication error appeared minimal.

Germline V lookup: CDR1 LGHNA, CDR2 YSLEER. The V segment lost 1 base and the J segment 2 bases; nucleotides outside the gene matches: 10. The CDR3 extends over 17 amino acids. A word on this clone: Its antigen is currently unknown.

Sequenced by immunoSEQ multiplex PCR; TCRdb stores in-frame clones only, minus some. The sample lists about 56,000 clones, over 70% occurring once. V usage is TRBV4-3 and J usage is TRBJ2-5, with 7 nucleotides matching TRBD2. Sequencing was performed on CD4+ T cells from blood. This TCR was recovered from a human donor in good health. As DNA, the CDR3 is TGCGCCAGCAGCCAAGGGGACCGACTAGCAGGACAAGAGACCCAGTACTTC. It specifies CASSQGDRLAGQETQYF.